This entry lists 17 T cell receptor beta chains sequenced from one sample in a study of CD8 T cells in ankylosing spondylitis. Study-wide findings and caveats: Within ankylosing spondylitis blood, a TCR beta motif made up of under 10 highly homologous variants appeared to be characteristic.

Each CDR3 protein gets one entry after TCRdb re-called the 5' RACE reads with MiXCR. Altogether about 540,000 distinct CDR3 sequences are present, more than 9.5% being singletons, with the ten largest covering 6.8%. Which antigens these TCRs recognize remains unknown. Sequencing input: blood, either unsorted or a sorted T cell fraction (not recorded which). Every receptor here comes from a male donor with ankylosing spondylitis.

The chain carries TRBV7-2 and TRBJ1-2; 12 bases map to TRBD1. Per the germline V gene, CDR1 is SGHTA and CDR2 is FQGNSA. The junction had 9 bases not matched to a gene; V was cut back by 0 bases and J by 4 bases. This CDR3 comprises 18 residues. The CDR3 DNA sequence: TGTGCCAGCAGCTTAGCTACTCCCGGGACAGGGGGCATCTATGGCTACACCTTC. This codes for CASSLATPGTGGIYGYTF.

V is TRBV19 and J is TRBJ2-1, with 8 positions matching TRBD2. This CDR3 is 15 amino acids long. Germline V gene data show CDR1 as LNHDA and CDR2 as SQIVND (reference sequence). The V and J ends lost 3 bases and 6 bases, in that order; junction bases with no gene match: 7. CDR3 amino acids: CASSMAREGGNEQFF. DNA for the CDR3: TGTGCCAGTAGTATGGCTCGGGAGGGCGGCAATGAGCAGTTCTTC.

The J gene is TRBJ2-3, the V gene TRBV11-3; maybe TRBD2 (6 bases). Germline values: CDR1 SGHNT, CDR2 YENEEA. The CDR3 consists of 14 residues. Trimming removed 5 bases at V and 2 bases at J, with 11 bases between. The DNA for the CDR3 is TGTGCCAGCAGCCCTCGGGGGTTCACAGATACGCAGTATTTT. Amino acids: CASSPRGFTDTQYF.

The chain carries TRBV3-1 and TRBJ2-5; tentative D call: TRBD2 (5 bases). V was pared by 3 bases and J by 7 bases, with 12 bases between. There are 13 residues in the CDR3. Germline CDR1 is LGHDT and CDR2 is YNNKEL (reference sequence). The CDR3 loop reads CASSHQNRGTQYF. The CDR3 DNA follows: TGTGCCAGCAGCCATCAAAACCGGGGGACCCAGTACTTC.

The rearrangement uses TRBV10-2 and TRBJ1-3; D unresolved. The CDR3 spans 15 residues. V lost 3 bases and J lost 0, with 9 bases in between. CDR1 and CDR2 (germline): WSHSY, SAAADI. The CDR3 bases are TGCGCCAGCAGTGAAACTATATTCTCTGGAAACACCATATATTTT. It encodes CASSETIFSGNTIYF.

The chain joins TRBV6-1 to TRBJ2-7; no reliable D call. The CDR3 totals 14 residues. CDR1 and CDR2 (germline): MNHNS, SASEGT. The V gene lost 3 bases and the J gene lost 5 bases, with 14 bases spanning the gap. This CDR3 is CASSEMAGWDEQYV. The CDR3 DNA reads TGTGCCAGCAGTGAGATGGCAGGCTGGGACGAGCAGTACGTC.

This clonotype was recorded a few times. The chain is built from TRBV18 and TRBJ2-7, with 7 bases aligning to TRBD2. The germline V gene encodes CDR1 KGHSH and CDR2 LQKENI. This CDR3 comprises 15 residues. Trimming took 2 bases from V and 4 from J; bases not matched to a gene: 8. The CDR3 sequence: CASSPGGSTIYEQYV. CDR3 bases: TGTGCCAGCTCACCAGGCGGGAGTACTATATACGAGCAGTACGTC.

This clonotype was seen more than once but under ten times. The V and J genes are TRBV7-9 and TRBJ2-7; a weak D match, TRBD2 (5 bases). Trimming pared 5 bases from V and 3 bases from J, leaving 17 bases between. Germline CDR1 SEHNR, CDR2 FQNEAQ (reference sequence). The CDR3 consists of 15 residues. CDR3 amino acids: CASSPPSGSGYEQYV. The CDR3 DNA follows: TGTGCCAGCAGCCCTCCATCGGGGAGCGGCTACGAGCAGTACGTC.

This clonotype was picked up a small number of times. As DNA, the CDR3 is TGTGCCAGCAGTGGGGACCGCGGGCGCAATCAGCCCCAGCATTTT. Amino acid sequence: CASSGDRGRNQPQHF. The chain is built from TRBV6-1 and TRBJ1-5; a possible D gene is TRBD1 (5 bases). V was trimmed by 4 bases and J by 2 bases, leaving 12 bases between them. Germline V gives CDR1 MNHNS, CDR2 SASEGT. This CDR3 contains 15 residues.

This clonotype has more than one count but fewer than ten. The CDR3 DNA reads TGTGCCAGCAGTCCGTTAGGGGGCCCCAATCAGCCCCAGCATTTT. Protein: CASSPLGGPNQPQHF. The genes are TRBV28 and TRBJ1-5, with 7 bases lining up with TRBD1. CDR1 is MDHEN, CDR2 SYDVKM, per germline. Trimming at V came to 5 bases and at J to 3 bases, leaving 7 bases not matched to a gene. This CDR3 is built from 15 residues.

The V gene is TRBV11-2, the J gene TRBJ2-1; D call uncertain. The germline V and J ends were trimmed by 5 bases and 8 bases, with 16 bases remaining between them. The CDR3 runs to 14 residues. The germline V gene has CDR1 SGHAT and CDR2 FQNNGV. CDR3 sequence: CASSHYHLSHEQFF. The CDR3 nucleotides read TGTGCCAGCAGCCATTATCATCTCTCCCATGAGCAGTTCTTC.

The chain employs TRBV20-1 and TRBJ2-3; 7 bases are a match to TRBD1. Germline assignment: CDR1 DFQATT and CDR2 SNEGSKA (reference sequence). V lost 6 bases and J lost 2; bases outside the gene matches: 5. The CDR3 length is 13 residues. DNA for the CDR3: TGCAGTGCGCAAACAGGGGACACAGATACGCAGTATTTT. As protein: CSAQTGDTDTQYF.

This clonotype has a handful of counts. This chain connects TRBV27 to TRBJ1-2; possibly TRBD1 for D (6 bases). This CDR3 spans 13 amino acids. With 11 bases removed from V and 8 bases from J, the gap between germline ends came to 21 bases. The germline CDR1 and CDR2 sequences are MNHEY and SMNVEV (reference sequence). The CDR3 spells CAVAPRDNRGYTF. CDR3 nucleotides: TGTGCCGTTGCCCCACGGGACAATCGCGGCTACACCTTC.

The genes are TRBV18 and TRBJ2-7; no definite D call. The CDR3 is 13 amino acids. Trimming pared 2 bases from V and 5 bases from J, leaving 10 bases between. The germline CDR1 and CDR2 sequences are KGHSH and LQKENI. CDR3 region: CASSPLGQNEQYF. CDR3 bases: TGTGCCAGCTCACCATTGGGCCAGAACGAGCAGTACTTC.

This clonotype occurred a few times. This chain links TRBV20-1 with TRBJ2-3; 9 bases agree with TRBD2. The CDR3 has 14 residues. Germline CDR1 and CDR2: DFQATT and SNEGSKA (reference sequence). J lost 0 bases, V lost 5 bases, and 3 bases had no gene match. The DNA of the CDR3 is TGCAGTGCTTTAGCGGGAGCTAGCACAGATACGCAGTATTTT. It codes for CSALAGASTDTQYF.

The genes are TRBV12-3 or TRBV12-4 and TRBJ1-2; D is unresolved. V lost 6 bases to trimming and J lost 0 bases, with 8 bases between them. The CDR3 consists of 13 residues. CDR3 region: CASRLTPNYGYTF. The CDR3 DNA sequence: TGTGCCAGCAGACTGACACCTAACTATGGCTACACCTTC.

This clonotype showed up just a few times. The chain recombines TRBV3-1 with TRBJ1-5, with D unclear. V lost 0 bases to trimming and J lost 4 bases, with 10 bases between them. CDR1 and CDR2 from the germline V gene are LGHDT and YNNKEL (reference sequence). The CDR3 spans 15 residues. CDR3 sequence (DNA): TGTGCCAGCAGCCAAGATAGTGCAGGTAATCAGCCCCAGCATTTT. This translates into CASSQDSAGNQPQHF. Variable domain in full (rest from reference TRBV3-1 and TRBJ1-5): DTAVSQTPKYLVTQMGNDKSIKCEQNLGHDTMYWYKQDSKKFLKIMFSYNNKELIINETVPNRFSPKSPDKAHLNLHINSLELGDSAVYFCASSQDSAGNQPQHFGDGTRLSIL.